This TCR beta chain was sequenced during a study of T cells in Graves' hyperthyroidism and ophthalmopathy. More than 8.5 ml of fresh peripheral blood supplied the PBMCs. V lost 7 bases, J lost 5 bases, and 23 bases lay in between. This CDR3 is built from 16 residues. This clonotype was counted at least ten times. RNA transcripts yielded amplified TCR beta CDR3 regions. During a first-round RT-PCR of the TCR CDR3, the HTBI primer set was used. TCRdb reprocessed the multiplex PCR reads with MiXCR, giving one entry per CDR3 protein. Of a few hundred thousand distinct CDR3 sequences in the sample, nearly 15% are singletons; the top ten hold roughly a fifth.

The chain links TRBV12-3 or TRBV12-4 to TRBJ2-5, with D possibly matching TRBD2 (6 bases). This sequence originates from a woman between 55 and 75 years old with Graves' ophthalmopathy. The sample consisted of blood. The CDR3 sequence: CASTRGGTGDEETQYF. For the CDR3, the DNA is TGTGCCAGCACCCGGGGCGGCACGGGAGATGAGGAGACCCAGTACTTC.